This TCR beta chain was sequenced in a study of Tregs in tolerant kidney transplant recipients. Generated by immunoSEQ multiplex PCR, the TCRdb table keeps only in-frame clones and is missing some. The data show some 250,000 clones, about 80% seen once. CD4+CD25+CD127- Tregs, CD4+CD25- non-Tregs, CD4 and CD8 cells were sorted. This CDR3 spans 16 amino acids. The source of this sequence is a human donor in good health. What was sequenced was CD4+ T cells from blood. The chain employs TRBV21-1 and TRBJ2-7; the tabulated D call, TRBD2, remains unverified against the DNA. TRBV21-1 is shown as a pseudogene. The CDR3 nucleotides are TGTGCCAGCAGCCCGGGTGGGGGAGGCCACTCCTACGAGCAGTACTTC. It specifies CASSPGGGGHSYEQYF.